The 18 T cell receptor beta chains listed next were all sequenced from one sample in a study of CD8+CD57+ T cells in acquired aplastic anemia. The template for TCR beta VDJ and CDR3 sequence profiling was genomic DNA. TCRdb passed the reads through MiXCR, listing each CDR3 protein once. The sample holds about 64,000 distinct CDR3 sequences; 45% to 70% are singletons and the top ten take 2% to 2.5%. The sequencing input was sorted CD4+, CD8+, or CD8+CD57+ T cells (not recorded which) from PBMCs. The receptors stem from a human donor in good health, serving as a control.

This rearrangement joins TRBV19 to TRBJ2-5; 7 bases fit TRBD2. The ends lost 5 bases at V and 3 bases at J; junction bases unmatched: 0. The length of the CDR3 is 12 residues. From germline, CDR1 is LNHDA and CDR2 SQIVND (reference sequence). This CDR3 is CASSRGEETQYF. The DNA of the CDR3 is TGTGCCAGTAGTCGGGGGGAAGAGACCCAGTACTTC. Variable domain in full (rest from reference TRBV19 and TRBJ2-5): DGGITQSPKYLFRKEGQNVTLSCEQNLNHDAMYWYRQDPGQGLRLIYYSQIVNDFQKGDIAEGYSVSREKKESFPLTVTSAQKNPTAFYLCASSRGEETQYFGPGTRLLVL.

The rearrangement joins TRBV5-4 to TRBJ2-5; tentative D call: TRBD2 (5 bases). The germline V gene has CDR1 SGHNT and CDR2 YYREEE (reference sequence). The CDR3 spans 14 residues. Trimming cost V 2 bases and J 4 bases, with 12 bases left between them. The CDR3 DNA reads TGTGCCAGCAGCTTTTCGGGGTCGGGAGAGACCCAGTACTTC. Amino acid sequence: CASSFSGSGETQYF.

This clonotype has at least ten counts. CDR3 sequence: CASSQTGREQYF. In DNA form, the CDR3 reads TGCGCCAGCAGCCAGACAGGGAGAGAGCAGTACTTC. J is TRBJ2-7 and V is TRBV5-1, with TRBD1 matching over 7 bases. This CDR3 comprises 12 residues. V shed 4 bases, J shed 7 bases, and the junction held 5 bases outside the gene matches. Germline lookup yields CDR1 SGHRS and CDR2 YFSETQ.

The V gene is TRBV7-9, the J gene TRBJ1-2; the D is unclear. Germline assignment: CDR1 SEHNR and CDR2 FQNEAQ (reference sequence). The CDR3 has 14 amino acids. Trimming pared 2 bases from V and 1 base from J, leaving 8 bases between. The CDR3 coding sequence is TGTGCCAGCAGCTTAACCAACCTTAACTATGGCTACACCTTC. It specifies CASSLTNLNYGYTF.

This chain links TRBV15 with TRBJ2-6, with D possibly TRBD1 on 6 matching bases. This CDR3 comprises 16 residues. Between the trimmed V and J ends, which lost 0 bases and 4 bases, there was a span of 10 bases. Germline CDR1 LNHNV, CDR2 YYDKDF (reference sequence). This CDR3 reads CATSRDQGSGANVLTF. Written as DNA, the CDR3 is TGTGCCACCAGCAGAGATCAGGGGTCCGGGGCCAACGTCCTGACTTTC.

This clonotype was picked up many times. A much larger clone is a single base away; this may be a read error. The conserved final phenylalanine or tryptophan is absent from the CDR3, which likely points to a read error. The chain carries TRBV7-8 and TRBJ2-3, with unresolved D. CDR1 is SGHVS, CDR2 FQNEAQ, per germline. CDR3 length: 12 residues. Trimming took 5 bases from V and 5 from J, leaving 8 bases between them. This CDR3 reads CASSIGLDTQYL. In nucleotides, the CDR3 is TGTGCCAGCAGCATCGGCCTAGATACGCAGTATCTT.

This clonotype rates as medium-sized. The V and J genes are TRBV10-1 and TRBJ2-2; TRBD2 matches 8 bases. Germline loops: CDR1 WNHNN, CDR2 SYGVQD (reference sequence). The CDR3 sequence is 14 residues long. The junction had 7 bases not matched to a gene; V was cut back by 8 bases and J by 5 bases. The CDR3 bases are TGCGCCAGCCGGGCGGGAGGAGAGACCGGGGAGCTGTTTTTT. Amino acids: CASRAGGETGELFF.

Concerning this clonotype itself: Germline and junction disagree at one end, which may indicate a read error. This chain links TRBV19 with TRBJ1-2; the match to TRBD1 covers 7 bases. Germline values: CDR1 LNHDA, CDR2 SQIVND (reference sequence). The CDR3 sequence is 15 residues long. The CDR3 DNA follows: TGTGCCCGTAGTAGGCCGGGACAGACTAACTATGGCCACACCTTC. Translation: CARSRPGQTNYGHTF.

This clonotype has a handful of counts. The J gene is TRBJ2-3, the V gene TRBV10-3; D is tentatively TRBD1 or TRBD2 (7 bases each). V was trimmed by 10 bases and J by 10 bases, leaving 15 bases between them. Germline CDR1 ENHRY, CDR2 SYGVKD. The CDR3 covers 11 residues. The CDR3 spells CATGGGRAQYF. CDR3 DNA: TGTGCCACAGGGGGAGGGAGGGCGCAGTATTTT.

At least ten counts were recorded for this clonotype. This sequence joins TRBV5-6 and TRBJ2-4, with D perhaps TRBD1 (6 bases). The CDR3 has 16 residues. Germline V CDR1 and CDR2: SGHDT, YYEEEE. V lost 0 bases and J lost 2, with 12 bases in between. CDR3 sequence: CASSLVQGKTKNIQYF. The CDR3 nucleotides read TGTGCCAGCAGCTTGGTCCAGGGGAAAACCAAAAACATTCAGTACTTC.

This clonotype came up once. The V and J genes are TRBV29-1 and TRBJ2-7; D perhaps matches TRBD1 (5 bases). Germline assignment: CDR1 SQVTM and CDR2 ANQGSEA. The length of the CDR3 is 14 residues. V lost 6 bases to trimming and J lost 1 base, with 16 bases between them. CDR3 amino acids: CSVRAAGLSYEQYF. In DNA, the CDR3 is TGCAGCGTCCGGGCCGCAGGGCTGTCCTACGAGCAGTACTTC.

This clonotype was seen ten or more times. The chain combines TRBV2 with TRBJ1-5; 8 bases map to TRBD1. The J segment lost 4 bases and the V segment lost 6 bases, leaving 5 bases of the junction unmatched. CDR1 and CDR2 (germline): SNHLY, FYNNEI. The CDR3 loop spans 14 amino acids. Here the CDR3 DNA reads TGTGCCAGCAGACGGACAGGGATAAATCAGCCCCAGCATTTT. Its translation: CASRRTGINQPQHF. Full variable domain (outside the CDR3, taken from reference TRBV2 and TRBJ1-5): EPEVTQTPSHQVTQMGQEVILRCVPISNHLYFYWYRQILGQKVEFLVSFYNNEISEKSEIFDDQFSVERPDGSNFTLKIRSTKLEDSAMYFCASRRTGINQPQHFGDGTRLSIL.

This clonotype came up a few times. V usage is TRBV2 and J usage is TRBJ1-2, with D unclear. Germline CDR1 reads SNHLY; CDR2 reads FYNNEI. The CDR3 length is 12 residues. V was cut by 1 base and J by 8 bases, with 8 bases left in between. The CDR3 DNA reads TGTGCCAGCAGTGAAGGAGCGGGAGGCTACACCTTC. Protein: CASSEGAGGYTF.

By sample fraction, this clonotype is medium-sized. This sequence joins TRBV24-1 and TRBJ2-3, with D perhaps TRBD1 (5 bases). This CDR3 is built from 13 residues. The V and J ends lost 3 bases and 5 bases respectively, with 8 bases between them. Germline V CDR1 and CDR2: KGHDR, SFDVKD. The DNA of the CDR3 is TGTGCCACCAGTGATCCAGGGTTAGATACGCAGTATTTT. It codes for CATSDPGLDTQYF.

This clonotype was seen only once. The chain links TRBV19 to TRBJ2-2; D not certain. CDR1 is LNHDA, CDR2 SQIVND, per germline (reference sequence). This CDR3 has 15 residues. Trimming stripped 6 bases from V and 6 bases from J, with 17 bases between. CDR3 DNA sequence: TGTGCCAGTAGGGGCCGGGCCTCGGATTCCGGGGAGCTGTTTTTT. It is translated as CASRGRASDSGELFF.

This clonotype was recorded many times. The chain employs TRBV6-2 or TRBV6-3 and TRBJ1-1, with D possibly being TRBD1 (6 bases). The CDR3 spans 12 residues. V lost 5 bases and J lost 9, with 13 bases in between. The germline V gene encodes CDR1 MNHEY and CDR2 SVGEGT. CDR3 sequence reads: CASSPSQGKAFF. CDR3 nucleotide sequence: TGTGCCAGCAGTCCCTCACAGGGTAAAGCTTTCTTT.

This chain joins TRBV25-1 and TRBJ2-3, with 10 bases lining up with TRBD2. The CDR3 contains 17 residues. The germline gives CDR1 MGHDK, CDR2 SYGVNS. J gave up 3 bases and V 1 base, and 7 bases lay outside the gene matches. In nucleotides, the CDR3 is TGTGCCAGCAGTGAATCGCCTAGCGGGAGTTATACAGATACGCAGTATTTT. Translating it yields CASSESPSGSYTDTQYF.

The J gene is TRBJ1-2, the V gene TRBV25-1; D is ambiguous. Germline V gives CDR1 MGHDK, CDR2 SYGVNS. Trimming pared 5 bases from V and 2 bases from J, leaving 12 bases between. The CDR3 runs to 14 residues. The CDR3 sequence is CASSLGQQNYGYTF. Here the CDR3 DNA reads TGTGCCAGCAGTTTGGGCCAGCAGAACTATGGCTACACCTTC.